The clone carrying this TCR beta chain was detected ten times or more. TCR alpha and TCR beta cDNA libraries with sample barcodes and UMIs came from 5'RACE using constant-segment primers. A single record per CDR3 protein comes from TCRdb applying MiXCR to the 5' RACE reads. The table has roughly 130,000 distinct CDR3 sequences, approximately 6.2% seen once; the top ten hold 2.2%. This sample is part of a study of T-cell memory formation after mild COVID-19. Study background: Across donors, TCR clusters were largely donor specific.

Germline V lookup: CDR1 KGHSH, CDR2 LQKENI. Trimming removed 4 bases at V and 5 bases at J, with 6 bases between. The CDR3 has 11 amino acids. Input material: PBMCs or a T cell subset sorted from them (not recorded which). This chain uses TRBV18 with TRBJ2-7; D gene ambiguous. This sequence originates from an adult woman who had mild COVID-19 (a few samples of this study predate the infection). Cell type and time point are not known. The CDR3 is CASSQSDEQYF. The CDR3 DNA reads TGTGCCAGCTCACAATCGGACGAGCAGTACTTC. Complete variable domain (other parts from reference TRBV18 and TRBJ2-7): NAGVMQNPRHLVRRRGQEARLRCSPMKGHSHVYWYRQLPEEGLKFMVYLQKENIIDESGMPKERFSAEFPKEGPSILRIQQVVRGDSAAYFCASSQSDEQYFGPGTRLTVT.